This is a list of T cell receptor beta chains from one sample in a study of blood T cells in healthy people across ages. TCRdb itself ran the 5' RACE reads through MiXCR, one entry per CDR3 protein. The sample yields fewer than 1.5 million distinct CDR3 sequences, roughly 40% seen once. Sequencing used blood. These receptors were collected from a woman aged 18-29 years in good health. Both conserved end residues are part of each CDR3. The order of the fields is V gene, J gene, CDR3 protein.

V gene: TRBV27
J gene: TRBJ2-1
CDR3 protein: CASRGTPTYNEQFF

V gene: TRBV5-1
J gene: TRBJ2-3
CDR3 protein: CASSLGVAGLATDTQYF

V gene: TRBV20-1
J gene: TRBJ2-2
CDR3 protein: CSAPNGGPGTGELFF

V gene: TRBV2
J gene: TRBJ2-6
CDR3 protein: CASTHQGSGANVLTF

V gene: TRBV6-1
J gene: TRBJ2-3
CDR3 protein: CASMILGADTQYF

V gene: TRBV28
J gene: TRBJ2-1
CDR3 protein: CASSFPAPSSYNEQFF

V gene: TRBV5-1
J gene: TRBJ2-3
CDR3 protein: CASSLAGTSGVSTDTQYF

V gene: TRBV7-2
J gene: TRBJ2-3
CDR3 protein: CASSDSGRALYF

V gene: TRBV15
J gene: TRBJ2-7
CDR3 protein: CATSRGSTGYEQYF

V gene: TRBV5-1
J gene: TRBJ2-5
CDR3 protein: CASQIGGAETQYF

V gene: TRBV9
J gene: TRBJ2-7
CDR3 protein: CASSVGSSSYEQYF

V gene: TRBV27
J gene: TRBJ1-5
CDR3 protein: CAIPRDGNQPQHF

V gene: TRBV4-1
J gene: TRBJ2-1
CDR3 protein: CASSQGGFRGGRDNEQFF

V gene: TRBV5-6
J gene: TRBJ1-2
CDR3 protein: CASSSTSTASGLRGYTF

V gene: TRBV12-3/TRBV12-4
J gene: TRBJ2-1
CDR3 protein: CASSLPGMDEQFF

V gene: TRBV12-3/TRBV12-4
J gene: TRBJ2-1
CDR3 protein: CASSPVPGRNEQFF

V gene: TRBV28
J gene: -
CDR3 protein: CASRTDREETQYF

V gene: TRBV3-1
J gene: TRBJ2-2
CDR3 protein: CASSHLDPGELFF

V gene: TRBV5-5
J gene: TRBJ1-1
CDR3 protein: CASTKGALVPEAFF

V gene: TRBV3-1
J gene: TRBJ2-7
CDR3 protein: CASSRRGTSTFDEQYF